These T cell receptor beta chains were read from a single sample in a study of blood T cell repertoires in COVID-19. Clones were sequenced by immunoSEQ multiplex PCR, and TCRdb holds only the in-frame ones, with some missing. There are 160,000 or so clones in the sample; more than 75% occur only once, and around 5% lies in the top ten. Sequences were obtained from peripheral blood. The receptors were gathered from a woman aged 50 to 60 with COVID-19, enrolled during active disease. CDR3s include the opening cysteine and the closing phenylalanine or tryptophan. The order of the fields is V gene, CDR3 length, clone size, J gene, D gene, CDR3 protein, CDR3 DNA. D genes are given only for firm matches. A row's size may be missing; if present it is once, few, many or a size class.

>TRBV7-7|16|.|TRBJ2-5|TRBD2
CASSLGLAGGRETQYF
TGTGCCAGCAGCTTGGGACTAGCGGGGGGGAGGGAGACCCAGTACTTC
>TRBV11-2|14|.|TRBJ2-7|TRBD1
CASSAGTASYEQYF
TGTGCCAGCAGCGCCGGGACAGCCTCCTACGAGCAGTACTTC
>TRBV29-1|13|few|TRBJ1-5|.
CSAEQGPNQPQHF
TGCAGCGCTGAACAGGGCCCCAATCAGCCCCAGCATTTT
>TRBV5-4|15|.|TRBJ2-7|TRBD1
CASSAGTVRYYEQYF
TGTGCCAGCAGCGCTGGGACAGTTCGGTACTACGAGCAGTACTTC
>TRBV28|15|.|TRBJ1-6|.
CASLDASGPNSPLHF
TGTGCCAGCTTAGACGCCTCAGGGCCTAATTCACCCCTCCACTTT
>TRBV27|16|.|TRBJ2-2|TRBD1
CASSSTGTVNTGELFF
TGTGCCAGCAGTTCCACCGGGACAGTAAACACCGGGGAGCTGTTTTTT
>TRBV18|13|.|TRBJ2-7|TRBD1
CASSRDSGGEQYF
TGTGCCAGCTCACGGGACAGTGGGGGCGAGCAGTACTTC
>TRBV11-3|16|.|TRBJ2-2|TRBD1
CASSNQGVVDTGELFF
TGTGCCAGCAGCAATCAGGGGGTTGTGGACACCGGGGAGCTGTTTTTT
>TRBV7-3|16|.|TRBJ2-2|TRBD2
CASSPAGVPGSRELFF
TGTGCCAGCAGTCCAGCGGGGGTACCCGGCTCCCGGGAGCTGTTTTTT
>TRBV12-5|15|.|TRBJ2-7|.
CASGLRQGTSYEQYF
TGTGCTAGTGGTTTGCGGCAGGGGACCTCCTACGAGCAGTACTTC
>TRBV15|17|.|TRBJ2-1|.
CATSLRRGPYEGGEQFF
TGTGCCACCAGCCTAAGGCGGGGGCCATACGAAGGGGGTGAGCAGTTCTTC
>TRBV3-1/TRBV3-2|16|.|TRBJ1-6|.
CASSQVLSSYNSPLHF
TGTGCCAGCAGCCAAGTTTTGAGCTCCTATAATTCACCCCTCCACTTT
>TRBV4-1|13|.|TRBJ1-1|.
CASSRGEVGEAFF
TGCGCCAGCAGCCGGGGAGAGGTCGGTGAAGCTTTCTTT